A selection of T cell receptor beta chains follows, all from one sample in a study of response to subunit inactivated influenza vaccine. MiXCR, applied by TCRdb to the RT-PCR reads, yields one record per CDR3 protein. The table lists about 170,000 distinct CDR3 sequences, 12% of them singletons. The sample was also reused in another study, on T cells expressing NK-cell markers.

The source was CD8+ T cells sorted from PBMCs, collected less than 13 days after vaccination. Receptors were obtained from a middle-aged man who received an inactivated influenza vaccine. CDR3s include the opening cysteine and the closing phenylalanine or tryptophan. The D gene is left open where the match is weak. Only part of the rows carry a size: once, few, many, or a class if the clone is expanded.

j_gene: TRBJ2-6; v_gene: TRBV5-1; abundance: -; d_gene: -; CDR3nt: TGCGCCAGCAGCTTCCGGGGAACTGGGGCCAACGTCCTGACTTTC; CDR3aa: CASSFRGTGANVLTF
j_gene: TRBJ1-5; v_gene: TRBV7-9; abundance: few; d_gene: -; CDR3nt: TGTGCCAGCAGCGTCGGGGCAAATCAGCCCCAGCATTTT; CDR3aa: CASSVGANQPQHF
j_gene: TRBJ2-7; v_gene: TRBV2; abundance: -; d_gene: TRBD1; CDR3nt: TGTGCCAGCAGTGCGTGGACAGGGGGAATCTACGAGCAGTACTTC; CDR3aa: CASSAWTGGIYEQYF
j_gene: TRBJ2-7; v_gene: TRBV20-1; abundance: -; d_gene: -; CDR3nt: TGCAGTGCTAGAGACAGGAGGACCTACGAGCAGTACTTC; CDR3aa: CSARDRRTYEQYF
j_gene: TRBJ1-5; v_gene: TRBV7-9; abundance: few; d_gene: -; CDR3nt: TGTGCCAGCAGCTTCGGCCCGGATAGCAATCAGCCCCAGCATTTT; CDR3aa: CASSFGPDSNQPQHF
j_gene: TRBJ1-5; v_gene: TRBV6-1; abundance: -; d_gene: -; CDR3nt: TGTGCCAGCAGGGAACATTTGGTACCGGGACGGCCCCAGCATTTT; CDR3aa: CASREHLVPGRPQHF
j_gene: TRBJ2-7; v_gene: TRBV6-5; abundance: medium-sized; d_gene: TRBD2; CDR3nt: TGTGCCAGCAGCCAGACTAGCGGAAGCTCCTACGAGCAGTACTTC; CDR3aa: CASSQTSGSSYEQYF
j_gene: TRBJ2-1; v_gene: TRBV20-1; abundance: many; d_gene: TRBD2; CDR3nt: TGCAGTGCTCGGGGAAGCGGGAGTAATGAGCAGTTCTTC; CDR3aa: CSARGSGSNEQFF
j_gene: TRBJ2-3; v_gene: TRBV6-1; abundance: -; d_gene: -; CDR3nt: TGTGCCAACGCCCCCCTAGCGCCGGGGGATACGCAGTATTTT; CDR3aa: CANAPLAPGDTQYF
j_gene: TRBJ2-2; v_gene: TRBV6-2/TRBV6-3; abundance: -; d_gene: TRBD2; CDR3nt: TGTGCCAGCAACCGGGGGGGCCCCCCCGGGGAGCTGTTTTTT; CDR3aa: CASNRGGPPGELFF
j_gene: TRBJ2-3; v_gene: TRBV28; abundance: -; d_gene: TRBD2; CDR3nt: TGTGCCAGCAGTTTCCCCACTAGCGGGGTAACAGATACGCAGTATTTT; CDR3aa: CASSFPTSGVTDTQYF
j_gene: TRBJ2-5; v_gene: TRBV7-9; abundance: many; d_gene: -; CDR3nt: TGTGCCAGCAGCTTAGGGGATCTGTGGGCCCAAGAGACCCAGTACTTC; CDR3aa: CASSLGDLWAQETQYF
j_gene: TRBJ2-1; v_gene: TRBV19; abundance: -; d_gene: -; CDR3nt: TGTGCCAGTAGTATTTCGGTGAGCTCCTACAATGAGCAGTTCTTC; CDR3aa: CASSISVSSYNEQFF
j_gene: TRBJ2-7; v_gene: TRBV27; abundance: few; d_gene: -; CDR3nt: TGTGCCAGCAGTTTATCTGGGCGGTGGGGTTACGAGCAGTACTTC; CDR3aa: CASSLSGRWGYEQYF
j_gene: TRBJ2-1; v_gene: TRBV4-1; abundance: -; d_gene: -; CDR3nt: TGCGCCAGCAGCCAGGACGACCTCAGTGAGCAGTTCTTC; CDR3aa: CASSQDDLSEQFF
j_gene: TRBJ1-2; v_gene: TRBV5-1; abundance: -; d_gene: -; CDR3nt: TGCGCCAGCAGCCTAAATTCCGAACAGCTTTACTATGGCTACACCTTC; CDR3aa: CASSLNSEQLYYGYTF
j_gene: TRBJ2-5; v_gene: TRBV10-3; abundance: -; d_gene: -; CDR3nt: TGTGCCATCAGTGATCTTGGGGAGACCCAGTACTTC; CDR3aa: CAISDLGETQYF
j_gene: TRBJ2-1; v_gene: TRBV11-2; abundance: -; d_gene: -; CDR3nt: TGTGCCAGCAGACCCATCGGCTCCCCCTGGGACAATGAGCAGTTCTTC; CDR3aa: CASRPIGSPWDNEQFF
j_gene: TRBJ2-1; v_gene: TRBV15; abundance: -; d_gene: -; CDR3nt: TGTGCCACCAGCCCGCAGATCACGGAAGACAATGAGCAGTTCTTC; CDR3aa: CATSPQITEDNEQFF
j_gene: TRBJ2-1; v_gene: TRBV6-2/TRBV6-3; abundance: few; d_gene: TRBD2; CDR3nt: TGTGCCAGCAGTCTCCAAGCCGCGTTTAGCGGGGGGCCCTACAATGAGCAGTTCTTC; CDR3aa: CASSLQAAFSGGPYNEQFF
j_gene: TRBJ2-2; v_gene: TRBV7-9; abundance: -; d_gene: TRBD1; CDR3nt: TGTGCCAGCAGCTTTAGTCCAGGGGGTCGGACCGGGGAGCTGTTTTTT; CDR3aa: CASSFSPGGRTGELFF
j_gene: TRBJ2-3; v_gene: TRBV20-1; abundance: -; d_gene: TRBD2; CDR3nt: TGCAGTGCAGCCCCAGGGACTAGCACAGATACGCAGTTTTTT; CDR3aa: CSAAPGTSTDTQFF
j_gene: TRBJ2-1; v_gene: TRBV7-3; abundance: few; d_gene: TRBD2; CDR3nt: TGTGCCAGCAGCTTAGGTCTGGGGGAGGGCCCCAACAATGAGCAGTTCTTC; CDR3aa: CASSLGLGEGPNNEQFF
j_gene: TRBJ2-1; v_gene: TRBV6-2/TRBV6-3; abundance: -; d_gene: -; CDR3nt: TGTGCCAGCAGTCTACGGGCAGGGAGCGGCAATGAGCAGTTCTTC; CDR3aa: CASSLRAGSGNEQFF
j_gene: TRBJ2-2; v_gene: TRBV15; abundance: -; d_gene: TRBD2; CDR3nt: TGTGCCACCAGCAGAGGACTAGCGGGAGGCACCGGGGAGCTGTTTTTT; CDR3aa: CATSRGLAGGTGELFF